Included here is one TCR beta chain sequence, with context. The antigen is not known. This record comes from a study of graft-versus-host responses after intestinal transplantation. Study-level information: Each transplant was multivisceral, liver-intestinal, or isolated intestinal. Every transplant recipient was induced with anti-thymocyte globulin, then maintained on tacrolimus and steroids for about three years.

Study observations and caveats: Individuals who had graft-donor T cell macrochimerism had allografts that showed high graft-versus-host to host-versus-graft clonal ratios.

TCRdb's table, derived via immunoSEQ multiplex PCR, lists solely in-frame clones and lacks some. The top ten clones hold approximately 8% of a sample with roughly 73,000 clones, around 87% of them seen once. Sequences were derived from unstimulated CD8+ T cells sorted from spleen or lymph node cells, sampled before transplant. The TCR was taken from a human donor who was the organ donor for an intestinal transplant.

CDR3 region: CASSPGEPQETQYF. Here the CDR3 DNA reads TGTGCCAGCAGTCCCGGGGAGCCCCAAGAGACCCAGTACTTC. The chain recombines TRBV28 with TRBJ2-5, with D possibly being TRBD2 (5 bases). The CDR3 totals 14 residues. V shed 5 bases and J shed 1 base, with 11 bases lying between them. The germline gives CDR1 MDHEN, CDR2 SYDVKM.